A selection of T cell receptor beta chains follows, all from one sample in a study of early T cells in non-severe SARS-CoV-2 infection. Using its own MiXCR run on the 5' RACE reads, TCRdb lists one record per CDR3 protein. Counted here are about 20,000 distinct CDR3 sequences, over 4% occurring once; the ten biggest clones make up roughly 5.7%. Input material: whole blood. Receptor source: an adult who was a healthcare worker with PCR-confirmed SARS-CoV-2 infection or an uninfected control (not recorded which). CDR3s include the opening cysteine and the closing phenylalanine or tryptophan. A D gene is named only where the DNA matches it firmly. A clone size is listed for some rows: how often the clone was seen (once, few, many), or a class if it is expanded.

>many|TRBJ2-1|-|TRBV12-3/TRBV12-4
CASSLARSSLVYNEQFF
TGTGCCAGCAGTTTAGCTCGCAGCTCCCTGGTTTACAATGAGCAGTTCTTC
>many|TRBJ1-2|-|TRBV7-2
CASSLVGDPNYGYTF
TGTGCCAGCAGCTTAGTAGGTGATCCCAACTATGGCTACACCTTC
>many|TRBJ1-5|-|TRBV19
CASSILVGQGRNQPQHF
TGTGCCAGTAGTATACTTGTGGGGCAGGGTCGTAATCAGCCCCAGCATTTT
>many|TRBJ2-4|-|TRBV9
CASSVGGVWGLENIQYF
TGTGCCAGCAGCGTAGGAGGGGTGTGGGGATTGGAGAACATTCAGTACTTC
>-|TRBJ2-3|TRBD2|TRBV7-2
CASSFYGGSNTDTQYF
TGTGCCAGCAGCTTTTACGGGGGGTCAAACACAGATACGCAGTATTTT
>many|TRBJ2-2|TRBD1|TRBV11-2
CASSLDRTGYNTGELFF
TGTGCCAGCAGCTTAGACCGGACAGGGTATAACACCGGGGAGCTGTTTTTT
>many|TRBJ2-3|-|TRBV18
CASSPVWGQGTDTQYF
TGTGCCAGCTCACCAGTATGGGGGCAAGGAACAGATACGCAGTATTTT
>many|TRBJ2-7|-|TRBV7-9
CASSFGQNEQYF
TGTGCCAGCAGCTTTGGACAGAACGAGCAGTACTTC
>-|TRBJ1-1|-|TRBV6-6
CASSYPQNTEAFF
TGTGCCAGCAGTTACCCACAGAACACTGAAGCTTTCTTT
>many|TRBJ2-7|-|TRBV10-3
CAISDATVSPTFEQYF
TGTGCCATCAGTGACGCGACTGTTTCGCCTACGTTTGAGCAGTACTTC
>medium-sized|TRBJ1-1|-|TRBV5-5
CASSFAGTTEAFF
TGTGCCAGCAGCTTTGCAGGTACGACTGAAGCTTTCTTT
>medium-sized|TRBJ2-7|TRBD1|TRBV3-1
CASSIQGTDSYEQYF
TGTGCCAGCAGTATACAGGGGACGGACTCCTACGAGCAGTACTTC
>many|TRBJ2-7|-|TRBV4-1
CASSQDLRMVQYF
TGCGCCAGCAGCCAAGATCTCAGGATGGTGCAGTACTTC
>many|TRBJ2-7|-|TRBV7-9
CASSSTLDRPYEQYF
TGTGCCAGCAGCTCCACGTTAGACCGGCCCTACGAGCAGTACTTC
>few|TRBJ2-3|-|TRBV7-2
CASSFAGEDTQYF
TGTGCCAGCAGCTTTGCAGGGGAAGATACGCAGTATTTT
>many|TRBJ2-7|-|TRBV5-1
CASSLNFRYEQYF
TGCGCCAGCAGCCTCAACTTTCGCTACGAGCAGTACTTC
>few|TRBJ1-4|TRBD1|TRBV20-1
CSARGTGTNEKLFF
TGCAGTGCTAGAGGGACAGGAACTAATGAAAAACTGTTTTTT